The clone carrying this T cell receptor beta chain has only one observation. The sample belongs to a study of blood T cell repertoires in COVID-19. Study at large: The United States, Italy and Spain provided the acute and convalescent COVID-19 samples. From T cells, B-cell-depleted T cells, or PBMCs came the material, which was cDNA or gDNA.

This CDR3 is 16 amino acids long. The germline CDR1 and CDR2 sequences are SGHTS and YDEGEE. V lost 6 bases, J lost 5 bases, and 11 bases stayed unmatched. Original data processing: Amplifying reference gene primers gave estimates of nucleated cell counts. Only in-frame clones appear in the TCRdb table, and some are missing; sequencing was by immunoSEQ multiplex PCR. That table furnishes V, J and clone size, whereas the DNA furnished D and trimming. The data show more than 130,000 clones, more than 80% seen once. This TCR came from a woman aged 80 or older in a cohort sampled during active or convalescent COVID-19. The chain employs TRBV5-8 and TRBJ2-2; 9 bases map to TRBD1. Input material: peripheral blood. The CDR3 protein is CASNRGRGILTGELFF. Here the CDR3 DNA reads TGTGCCAGCAACAGGGGGCGCGGGATATTAACCGGGGAGCTGTTTTTT.